These T cell receptor beta chains were read from a single sample in a study of T cells after yellow fever vaccination. TCRdb reprocessed the 5' RACE reads via MiXCR and lists one record per CDR3 protein. The table has roughly 260,000 distinct CDR3 sequences, around 13% seen once; the top ten hold less than 0.55%. Here the sequenced sample was CD4+ T cells sorted from PBMCs, taken 45 days after the yellow fever booster vaccination. These receptors all stem from a man aged 25 to 40 who received the YFV17D yellow fever vaccine. CDR3s include the opening cysteine and the closing phenylalanine or tryptophan. The order of the fields is J gene, clone size, V gene, D gene, CDR3 DNA, CDR3 protein. A D gene is named only where the DNA matches it firmly. Clone sizes are given selectively: once, few, many, or a class where the clone is expanded.

j_call: TRBJ2-7
clone_size: few
v_call: TRBV4-3
d_call: -
cdr3_nt: TGCGCCAGCAGCCAAAACAGTGGATACGAGCAGTACTTC
cdr3_aa: CASSQNSGYEQYF

j_call: TRBJ1-6
clone_size: many
v_call: TRBV6-7
d_call: TRBD1
cdr3_nt: TGTGCCAGCAGCCACGGAGACAGGGGCAATTCACCCCTCCACTTT
cdr3_aa: CASSHGDRGNSPLHF

j_call: TRBJ2-7
clone_size: -
v_call: TRBV12-3/TRBV12-4
d_call: -
cdr3_nt: TGTGCCAGCAGTTCAAGTTTGGGGTACGAGCAGTACTTC
cdr3_aa: CASSSSLGYEQYF

j_call: TRBJ2-5
clone_size: -
v_call: TRBV7-2
d_call: TRBD2
cdr3_nt: TGTGCCAGCGCTAGCGGGGGGATAGGGGAGACCCAGTACTTC
cdr3_aa: CASASGGIGETQYF

j_call: TRBJ2-4
clone_size: few
v_call: TRBV5-1
d_call: -
cdr3_nt: TGCGCCAGCAGCTTGTTGGAGGGTGTCAGTGGCATTCAGTACTTC
cdr3_aa: CASSLLEGVSGIQYF

j_call: TRBJ1-3
clone_size: few
v_call: TRBV7-9
d_call: -
cdr3_nt: TGTGCCAGCAGCTACCGGGCCTTCTCTGGAAACACCATATATTTT
cdr3_aa: CASSYRAFSGNTIYF

j_call: TRBJ1-5
clone_size: few
v_call: TRBV28
d_call: -
cdr3_nt: TGTGCCAGCAGTTCTGCCAATCAGCCCCAGCATTTT
cdr3_aa: CASSSANQPQHF

j_call: TRBJ1-2
clone_size: -
v_call: TRBV3-1
d_call: -
cdr3_nt: TGTGCCAGCAGTACATACAGTTCCTACTATGGCTACACCTTC
cdr3_aa: CASSTYSSYYGYTF

j_call: TRBJ2-3
clone_size: many
v_call: TRBV18
d_call: -
cdr3_nt: TGTGCCAGCTCACCTATCGCGGGGAGCACAGATACGCAGTATTTT
cdr3_aa: CASSPIAGSTDTQYF

j_call: TRBJ2-7
clone_size: -
v_call: TRBV5-1
d_call: -
cdr3_nt: TGCGCCAGCAGCAGCCACAGGTTGTCATCAACCCCCTACGAGCAGTACTTC
cdr3_aa: CASSSHRLSSTPYEQYF

j_call: TRBJ1-4
clone_size: -
v_call: TRBV18
d_call: -
cdr3_nt: TGTGCCAGCTCACCATCGTCAGGCCGGAACCTAGGAAAACTGTTTTTT
cdr3_aa: CASSPSSGRNLGKLFF

j_call: TRBJ2-5
clone_size: few
v_call: TRBV20-1
d_call: -
cdr3_nt: TGCAGTGCCCCGAACGGGTATCAAGAGACCCAGTACTTC
cdr3_aa: CSAPNGYQETQYF

j_call: TRBJ1-6
clone_size: -
v_call: TRBV5-4
d_call: TRBD1
cdr3_nt: TGTGCCAGCAGCTTGGCAGACAGGGGAGCTTCATCCCTCCACTTT
cdr3_aa: CASSLADRGASSLHF

j_call: TRBJ2-1
clone_size: -
v_call: TRBV7-8
d_call: -
cdr3_nt: TGTGCCAGCAGCTTCGCTGCAAACTACAATGAGCAGTTCTTC
cdr3_aa: CASSFAANYNEQFF

j_call: TRBJ2-7
clone_size: -
v_call: TRBV5-1
d_call: TRBD1
cdr3_nt: TGCGCCAGCAGCCCGACAGGGAATCGCTACGAGCAGTACTTC
cdr3_aa: CASSPTGNRYEQYF

j_call: TRBJ2-4
clone_size: few
v_call: TRBV28
d_call: -
cdr3_nt: TGTGCCAGCACCCAAAACCCCCCCGGGGCAAACATTCAGTACTTC
cdr3_aa: CASTQNPPGANIQYF

j_call: TRBJ2-3
clone_size: -
v_call: TRBV5-1
d_call: TRBD2
cdr3_nt: TGCGCCAGCAGCCCCGGACTAGCGGGAGGACTAGATACGCAGTATTTT
cdr3_aa: CASSPGLAGGLDTQYF

j_call: TRBJ1-3
clone_size: many
v_call: TRBV12-3/TRBV12-4
d_call: TRBD1
cdr3_nt: TGTGCCAGCAACCAGGGGGCCGGTGACACCATATATTTT
cdr3_aa: CASNQGAGDTIYF

j_call: TRBJ1-1
clone_size: -
v_call: TRBV7-2
d_call: -
cdr3_nt: TGTGCCAGCAGCCACTCATTCCCGATAGGAGCTTTCTTT
cdr3_aa: CASSHSFPIGAFF

j_call: TRBJ1-6
clone_size: few
v_call: TRBV7-2
d_call: TRBD1
cdr3_nt: TGTGCCAGCAGCGGCCGGGACAGGGGTTCCTATAATTCACCCCTCCACTTT
cdr3_aa: CASSGRDRGSYNSPLHF

j_call: TRBJ2-7
clone_size: -
v_call: TRBV18
d_call: TRBD1
cdr3_nt: TGTGCCAGCTCACCAATGGGACAGGTCCCCGAGCAGTACTTC
cdr3_aa: CASSPMGQVPEQYF

j_call: TRBJ2-2
clone_size: -
v_call: TRBV7-2
d_call: TRBD2
cdr3_nt: TGTGCCAGCAGCTTAATACTAGCGGGAGCGACCGGGGAGCTGTTTTTT
cdr3_aa: CASSLILAGATGELFF

j_call: TRBJ2-5
clone_size: -
v_call: TRBV29-1
d_call: TRBD1
cdr3_nt: TGCAGCGTTGGGGACAGGGCGGCCGGGGAGACCCAGTACTTC
cdr3_aa: CSVGDRAAGETQYF

j_call: TRBJ2-3
clone_size: few
v_call: TRBV7-2
d_call: -
cdr3_nt: TGTGCCAGCAGCTCCCCTATTGGGCCGGCAGATACGCAGTATTTT
cdr3_aa: CASSSPIGPADTQYF

j_call: TRBJ2-1
clone_size: -
v_call: TRBV12-3/TRBV12-4
d_call: -
cdr3_nt: TGTGCCAGCAACAACCAGGGGACCAATGAGCAGTTCTTC
cdr3_aa: CASNNQGTNEQFF

j_call: TRBJ2-5
clone_size: few
v_call: TRBV5-1
d_call: TRBD2
cdr3_nt: TGCGCCAGCCGTCTGTCGGCGGGAGTCCAAGAGACCCAGTACTTC
cdr3_aa: CASRLSAGVQETQYF

j_call: TRBJ2-4
clone_size: -
v_call: TRBV7-8
d_call: -
cdr3_nt: TGTGCCAGCAGCCCCGGGACAATAGTTCAGTACTTC
cdr3_aa: CASSPGTIVQYF

j_call: TRBJ2-5
clone_size: -
v_call: TRBV7-6
d_call: TRBD1
cdr3_nt: TGTGCCAGCAGACAATTCGCAGGGAAGGGACAGGAGACCCAGTACTTC
cdr3_aa: CASRQFAGKGQETQYF

j_call: TRBJ2-1
clone_size: -
v_call: TRBV28
d_call: TRBD2
cdr3_nt: TGTGCCAGCAGTCCCCGTGCTAGCGGGAGACATCCCTACAATGAGCAGTTCTTC
cdr3_aa: CASSPRASGRHPYNEQFF

j_call: TRBJ2-1
clone_size: -
v_call: TRBV4-1
d_call: TRBD2
cdr3_nt: TGCGCCAGCAGCCAAGATACGACTAGCGGGAGGACCAAGCAGTTCTTC
cdr3_aa: CASSQDTTSGRTKQFF

j_call: TRBJ2-5
clone_size: -
v_call: TRBV5-5
d_call: TRBD2
cdr3_nt: TGTGCCAGCAGCTTGGGGAGCGGGAGGGCGTTAGAGACCCAGTACTTC
cdr3_aa: CASSLGSGRALETQYF

j_call: TRBJ2-7
clone_size: -
v_call: TRBV11-2
d_call: -
cdr3_nt: TGTGCCAGCAGCTTACTTTTAGAAGTAAGCTCCTACGAGCAGTACTTC
cdr3_aa: CASSLLLEVSSYEQYF

j_call: TRBJ1-2
clone_size: -
v_call: TRBV6-2/TRBV6-3
d_call: -
cdr3_nt: TGTGCCAGCAGTTTGCGAGGAAAAAACTATGGCTACACCTTC
cdr3_aa: CASSLRGKNYGYTF

j_call: TRBJ2-7
clone_size: many
v_call: TRBV12-3/TRBV12-4
d_call: -
cdr3_nt: TGTGCCAGCAGTCCGGACACCGCCGGGGACGAGCAGTACTTC
cdr3_aa: CASSPDTAGDEQYF

j_call: TRBJ2-2
clone_size: -
v_call: TRBV24-1
d_call: -
cdr3_nt: TGTGCCACCACAGGTAGCGGAGCAGTCACCGGGGAGCTGTTTTTT
cdr3_aa: CATTGSGAVTGELFF

j_call: TRBJ2-2
clone_size: few
v_call: TRBV5-1
d_call: -
cdr3_nt: TGCGCCAGCAGCTTGGAGTACACCGGGGAGCTGTTTTTT
cdr3_aa: CASSLEYTGELFF

j_call: TRBJ2-7
clone_size: few
v_call: TRBV9
d_call: -
cdr3_nt: TGTGCCAGCAGCGTAGGAGGGGTGGATGAAATCTACGAGCAGTACTTC
cdr3_aa: CASSVGGVDEIYEQYF

j_call: TRBJ2-7
clone_size: many
v_call: TRBV18
d_call: -
cdr3_nt: TGTGCCAGCTCACCACCGTCAGGGGTCGGCTACGAGCAGTACTTC
cdr3_aa: CASSPPSGVGYEQYF

j_call: TRBJ2-1
clone_size: -
v_call: TRBV10-3
d_call: -
cdr3_nt: TGTGCCATCAGTTCGGTACTAGCTAGTGGTGAGCAGTTCTTC
cdr3_aa: CAISSVLASGEQFF

j_call: TRBJ1-1
clone_size: few
v_call: TRBV15
d_call: -
cdr3_nt: TGTGCCACCAGCAGAGCCGGGGGCGGAAACACTGAAGCTTTCTTT
cdr3_aa: CATSRAGGGNTEAFF

j_call: TRBJ2-3
clone_size: -
v_call: TRBV3-1
d_call: -
cdr3_nt: TGTGCCAGCAGCCAGAGGGACACGTATGATACGCAGTATTTT
cdr3_aa: CASSQRDTYDTQYF